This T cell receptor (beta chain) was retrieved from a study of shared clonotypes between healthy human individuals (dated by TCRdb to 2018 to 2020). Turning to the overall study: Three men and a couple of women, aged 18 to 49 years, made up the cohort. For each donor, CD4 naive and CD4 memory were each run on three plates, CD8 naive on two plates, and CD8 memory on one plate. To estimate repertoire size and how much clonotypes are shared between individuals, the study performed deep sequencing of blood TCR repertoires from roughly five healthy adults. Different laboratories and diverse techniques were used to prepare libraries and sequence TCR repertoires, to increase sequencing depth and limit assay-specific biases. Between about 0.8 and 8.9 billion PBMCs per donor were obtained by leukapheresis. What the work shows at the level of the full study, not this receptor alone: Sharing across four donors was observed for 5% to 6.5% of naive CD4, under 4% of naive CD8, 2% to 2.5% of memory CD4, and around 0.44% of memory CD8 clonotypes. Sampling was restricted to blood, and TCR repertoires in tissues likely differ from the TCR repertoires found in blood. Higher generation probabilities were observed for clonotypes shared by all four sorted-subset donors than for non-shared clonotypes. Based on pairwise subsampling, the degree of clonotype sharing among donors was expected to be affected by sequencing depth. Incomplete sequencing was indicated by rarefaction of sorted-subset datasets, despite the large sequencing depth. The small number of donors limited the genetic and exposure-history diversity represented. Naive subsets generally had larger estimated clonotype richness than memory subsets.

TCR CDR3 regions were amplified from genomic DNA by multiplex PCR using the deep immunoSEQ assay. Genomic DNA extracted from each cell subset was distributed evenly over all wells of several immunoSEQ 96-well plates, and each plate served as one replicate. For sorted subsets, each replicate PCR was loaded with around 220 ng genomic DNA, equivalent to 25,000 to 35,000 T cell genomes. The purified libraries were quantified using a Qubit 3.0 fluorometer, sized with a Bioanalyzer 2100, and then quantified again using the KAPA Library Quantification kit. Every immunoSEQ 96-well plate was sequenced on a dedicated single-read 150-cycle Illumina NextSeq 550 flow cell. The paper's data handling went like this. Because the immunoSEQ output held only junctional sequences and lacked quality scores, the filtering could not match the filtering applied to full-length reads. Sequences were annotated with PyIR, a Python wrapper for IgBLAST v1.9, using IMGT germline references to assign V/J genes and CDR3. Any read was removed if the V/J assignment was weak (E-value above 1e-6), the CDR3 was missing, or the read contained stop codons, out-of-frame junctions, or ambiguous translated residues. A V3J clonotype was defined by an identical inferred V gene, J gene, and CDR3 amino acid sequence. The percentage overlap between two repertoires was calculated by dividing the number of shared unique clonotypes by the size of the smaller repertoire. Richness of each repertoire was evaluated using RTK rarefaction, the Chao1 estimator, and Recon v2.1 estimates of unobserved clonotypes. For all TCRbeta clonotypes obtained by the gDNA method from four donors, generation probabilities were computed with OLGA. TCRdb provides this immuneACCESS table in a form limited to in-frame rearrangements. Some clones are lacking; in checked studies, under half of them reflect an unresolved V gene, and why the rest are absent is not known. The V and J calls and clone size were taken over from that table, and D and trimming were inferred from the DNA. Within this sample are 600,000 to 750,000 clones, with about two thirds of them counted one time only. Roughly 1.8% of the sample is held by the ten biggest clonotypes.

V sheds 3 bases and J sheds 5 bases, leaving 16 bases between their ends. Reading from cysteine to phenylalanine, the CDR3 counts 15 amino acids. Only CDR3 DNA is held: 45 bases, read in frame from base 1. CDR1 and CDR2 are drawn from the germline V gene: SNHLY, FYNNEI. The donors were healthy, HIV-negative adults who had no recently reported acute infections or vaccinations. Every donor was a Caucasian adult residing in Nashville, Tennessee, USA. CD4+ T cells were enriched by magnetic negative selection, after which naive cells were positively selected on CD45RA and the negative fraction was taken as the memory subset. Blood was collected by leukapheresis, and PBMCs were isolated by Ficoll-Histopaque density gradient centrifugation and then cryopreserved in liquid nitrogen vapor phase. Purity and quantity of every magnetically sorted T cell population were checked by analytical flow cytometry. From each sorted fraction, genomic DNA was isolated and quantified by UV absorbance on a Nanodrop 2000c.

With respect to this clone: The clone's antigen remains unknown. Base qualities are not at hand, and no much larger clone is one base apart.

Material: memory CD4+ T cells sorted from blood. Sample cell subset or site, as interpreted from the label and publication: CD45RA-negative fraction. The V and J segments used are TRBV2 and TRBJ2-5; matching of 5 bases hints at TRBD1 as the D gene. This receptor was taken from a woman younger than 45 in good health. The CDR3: CASSEGTGVRETQYF. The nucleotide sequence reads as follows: TGTGCCAGCAGTGAGGGAACAGGAGTAAGGGAGACCCAGTACTTC.